This TCR beta chain was obtained from a study of neoadjuvant anti-PD-1 for oral cavity cancer. Most PBMC samples had approximately 440 ng input DNA in six replicates. Here immunoSEQ multiplex PCR was the method, and the copy in TCRdb shows in-frame clones only, minus some. Of about 32,000 clones listed, around four fifths are singletons. Described time point: after neoadjuvant nivolumab, at surgical resection. Comment on this clone: No antigen is known for it.

Study-level results: After neoadjuvant nivolumab, PBMC T cell clonality was significantly higher in non-responders than responders.

Trimming took 5 bases from V and 8 from J; bases not matched to a gene: 15. There are 16 residues in the CDR3. Per the germline V gene, CDR1 is MDHEN and CDR2 is SYDVKM. The TCR comes from a person aged 35-79 years with oral cavity squamous cell carcinoma. The chain recombines TRBV28 with TRBJ2-1; TRBD2 matches 7 bases. The sample consisted of PBMCs, taken after nivolumab (anti-PD-1) treatment. The CDR3 reads CASSIGGLTVTDEQFF. The CDR3 DNA sequence: TGTGCCAGCAGTATCGGGGGACTAACGGTTACCGATGAGCAGTTCTTC.